This is a list of T cell receptor beta chains from one sample in a study of T-cell reconstitution after alpha-beta-depleted transplantation in children. MiXCR was run by TCRdb on the PCR reads, yielding one entry per CDR3 protein. Of fewer than 250,000 distinct CDR3 sequences in the sample, approximately 8% were seen once. Sequenced here: PBMCs, mostly from graft donor cells, sampled 180 days after TCRalphabeta/CD19-depleted stem cell transplant. Receptors originate from a male patient younger than 18 who had a stem cell transplant for acute lymphoblastic leukemia, so the T cells may come from the graft donor. Each CDR3 is given with its conserved first and last residue. The D gene is left open where the match is weak. A clone size is listed for some rows: how often the clone was seen (once, few, many), or a class if it is expanded.

size,length,J,D,V,DNA,CDR3
many,15,TRBJ2-7,NA,TRBV19,TGTGCCAGTAAGTCTTTGAGCGGAAGAGATTACGAGCAGTACTTC,CASKSLSGRDYEQYF
many,16,TRBJ1-1,TRBD1,TRBV7-6,TGTGCCAGCAGCTTAAGTGGCAGGGGGTATGACACTGAAGCTTTCTTT,CASSLSGRGYDTEAFF
many,15,TRBJ2-7,TRBD2,TRBV12-3/TRBV12-4,TGTGCCAGCAGTTTAGGGCTAGCGGGAGGACGCGAGCAGTACTTC,CASSLGLAGGREQYF
many,13,TRBJ2-1,TRBD1,TRBV20-1,TGCAGTGCTCACGACAGGGGTAGCAATGAGCAGTTCTTC,CSAHDRGSNEQFF
many,14,TRBJ1-4,NA,TRBV5-1,TGCGCCAGCAGCCTTCGGGACGGGAATGAAAAACTGTTTTTT,CASSLRDGNEKLFF
many,17,TRBJ2-3,TRBD2,TRBV4-1,TGCGCCAGCAGCCATAGTAAAGAGCGGGGACGCTCGGATACGCAGTATTTT,CASSHSKERGRSDTQYF
few,15,TRBJ2-1,NA,TRBV20-1,TGCAGTGCTAGAGGAGTAGGGAGCTCCTACAATGAGCAGTTCTTC,CSARGVGSSYNEQFF
few,16,TRBJ2-1,TRBD1,TRBV7-9,TGTGCCAGCAGCCCAACCGGACAGGGAAAAGTTAATGAGCAGTTCTTC,CASSPTGQGKVNEQFF
many,15,TRBJ2-3,TRBD2,TRBV7-6,TGTGCCAGCCGACCAACTAGCGGTCGCACAGATACGCAGTATTTT,CASRPTSGRTDTQYF
many,13,TRBJ2-7,TRBD2,TRBV20-1,TGCAGTGCCCCTAGCGGGGGATCCTACGAGCAGTACTTC,CSAPSGGSYEQYF
many,14,TRBJ2-7,TRBD1,TRBV27,TGTGCCAGCAGTCCGGGACAGGGGGTACACGAGCAGTACTTC,CASSPGQGVHEQYF
NA,15,TRBJ2-3,NA,TRBV15,TGTGCCACCAGCAGAGTGATGGGCCCCGCAGATACGCAGTATTTT,CATSRVMGPADTQYF
many,15,TRBJ1-6,NA,TRBV12-3/TRBV12-4,TGTGCCAGCAGTTTGGAGGCTGCTATAGCTTCACCCCTCCACTTT,CASSLEAAIASPLHF
many,13,TRBJ2-1,TRBD2,TRBV6-1,TGTGCCAGCAGTCCCCAAACTAGCGGTGAGCAGTTCTTC,CASSPQTSGEQFF
many,15,TRBJ1-1,NA,TRBV27,TGTGCCAGCAGTTTCGGAGGACAGAGGAACACTGAAGCTTTCTTT,CASSFGGQRNTEAFF
NA,15,TRBJ1-2,NA,TRBV27,TGTGCCAGCAGTTTATCGTGGGGGGCCCCCTATGGCTACACCTTC,CASSLSWGAPYGYTF
many,16,TRBJ2-7,TRBD1,TRBV7-2,TGTGCCAGCAGCGCCATGACAGGGGGAAGAGCCTACGAGCAGTACTTC,CASSAMTGGRAYEQYF
NA,15,TRBJ1-3,TRBD1,TRBV7-6,TGTGCCAGCAGTCGAGGGACAGGAGACCGAAACACCATATATTTT,CASSRGTGDRNTIYF
many,20,TRBJ1-5,NA,TRBV5-1,TGCGCCAGCAGCTCAATTATCCTTGCCTATCTTAACGATAGCAATCAGCCCCAGCATTTT,CASSSIILAYLNDSNQPQHF
many,19,TRBJ1-4,NA,TRBV7-7,TGTGCTAGCAGCTTAAAGGCGGCGGGGGGAATCGCAACTAATGAAAAACTGTTTTTT,CASSLKAAGGIATNEKLFF
many,14,TRBJ2-1,TRBD2,TRBV12-3/TRBV12-4,TGTGCCAGCAGTCCGTATGGGACTATCAATGAGCAGTTCTTC,CASSPYGTINEQFF
few,15,TRBJ2-7,NA,TRBV20-1,TGCAGTGCTAAAAACAGGCGGCGACTGTCCTACGAGCAGTACTTC,CSAKNRRRLSYEQYF
many,16,TRBJ1-2,TRBD1,TRBV4-3,TGCGCCAGCAGCCTCTTTCTTAAGGCGGACAGGGGTGGCTACACCTTC,CASSLFLKADRGGYTF
NA,16,TRBJ2-6,NA,TRBV6-2/TRBV6-3,TGTGCCAGCAGTTACTCCCCCAGGTCTGGGGCCAACGTCCTGACTTTC,CASSYSPRSGANVLTF
many,17,TRBJ2-3,TRBD2,TRBV28,TGTGCCAGCAGTTATTCTATTCAGCGGGACGGCACAGATACGCAGTATTTT,CASSYSIQRDGTDTQYF
few,18,TRBJ2-1,TRBD1,TRBV4-1,TGCGCCAGCAGCCAGACGCCGGGGGCAGGGGGCGATGACAATGAGCAGTTCTTC,CASSQTPGAGGDDNEQFF
many,12,TRBJ2-1,NA,TRBV2,TGTGCCAGCAACCGGGACCCAAATGAGCAGTTCTTC,CASNRDPNEQFF
many,17,TRBJ2-1,TRBD2,TRBV7-9,TGTGCCAGCAGCACACCCGGGACTAGCGGGAGGATGAATGAGCAGTTCTTC,CASSTPGTSGRMNEQFF
NA,13,TRBJ2-7,NA,TRBV20-1,TGCAGTGCTAGTGCTTACATGAGCTACGACCAGTACTTC,CSASAYMSYDQYF
NA,17,TRBJ1-6,NA,TRBV20-1,TGCAGTGCTAGGCCTGCTGGATTTTTAGGCTATAATTCACCCCTCCACTTT,CSARPAGFLGYNSPLHF
many,15,TRBJ2-3,NA,TRBV2,TGTGCCAGCAGTGAAGAAGCGCACCCCACAGATACGCAGTATTTT,CASSEEAHPTDTQYF
many,19,TRBJ1-6,NA,TRBV5-1,TGCGCCAGCAGCCTACTCCCCCTGGACAAGAGCTCCTATAATTCATCCCTCCACTTT,CASSLLPLDKSSYNSSLHF
many,15,TRBJ2-7,TRBD2,TRBV10-3,TGTGCCATCAGTGAGGGACTAGCGGGGACCTACGAGCAGTACTTC,CAISEGLAGTYEQYF
many,14,TRBJ2-5,NA,TRBV18,TGTGCCAGCTCTGAGGAGGGGGTCTTGGAGACCCAGTACTTC,CASSEEGVLETQYF
many,12,TRBJ1-2,NA,TRBV5-1,TGCGCCAGCAGCCCGGGGGTCGGTGGCTACACCTTC,CASSPGVGGYTF
many,14,TRBJ2-1,TRBD2,TRBV10-3,TGTGCCGCCAATTCCGGGACTACTATCAATGAGCAGTTCTTC,CAANSGTTINEQFF
few,14,TRBJ2-5,TRBD2,TRBV20-1,TGCAGTGCTAGTCCTAGCGGGGGTCAAGAGACCCAGTACTTC,CSASPSGGQETQYF
few,16,TRBJ2-1,TRBD2,TRBV12-3/TRBV12-4,TGTGCCAGCAGTTTGCGGGGGTGGGGACCATGGTCTGAGCAGTTCTTC,CASSLRGWGPWSEQFF
many,14,TRBJ2-3,NA,TRBV6-5,TGTGCCAGCCGAGGCGGGGTAGATGGGGATACGCAGTATTTT,CASRGGVDGDTQYF
NA,14,TRBJ1-5,NA,TRBV20-1,TGCAGTGTTCCCTGGGGGAGGGTGGGTCAGCCCCAGCATTTT,CSVPWGRVGQPQHF
NA,12,TRBJ2-1,NA,TRBV19,TGTGCCAGTAACAACGGACACAATGAGCAGTTCTTC,CASNNGHNEQFF
many,15,TRBJ2-7,TRBD1,TRBV25-1,TGTGCCAGCAGTGAATTAGGGGGCGGCTCCTACGAGCAGTACTTC,CASSELGGGSYEQYF
many,21,TRBJ2-3,TRBD2,TRBV20-1,TGCAGTGCTAGCGATCCGCGTCTCGTGGCTAGCGGGAAGGGACACACAGATACGCAGTATTTT,CSASDPRLVASGKGHTDTQYF
few,16,TRBJ2-1,TRBD2,TRBV5-1,TGCGCCAGCAGCTTGGCCGTTGGGACTAACTACAATGAGCAGTTCTTC,CASSLAVGTNYNEQFF
many,15,TRBJ2-1,TRBD1,TRBV12-3/TRBV12-4,TGTGCCAGCAGTTTTGGGACAGCCTCCTACAATGAGCAGTTCTTC,CASSFGTASYNEQFF
many,14,TRBJ2-5,NA,TRBV6-5,TGTGCCAGCAGTTACAATAGGGGGCAAGAGACCCAGTACTTC,CASSYNRGQETQYF
many,14,TRBJ2-2,NA,TRBV28,TGTGCCAGCTCGGGGACTGATGGCACCGGGGAGCTGTTTTTT,CASSGTDGTGELFF
many,15,TRBJ2-7,NA,TRBV6-1,TGTGCCAGCACCTTAGCGGGACAGGACCCCTACGAGCAGTACTTC,CASTLAGQDPYEQYF
many,14,TRBJ2-6,NA,TRBV7-9,TGTGCCAGCAGCTTAGGCTCTGGGGCCAACGTCCTGACTTTC,CASSLGSGANVLTF
NA,14,TRBJ2-1,NA,TRBV29-1,TGCAGCGTTGAAGATCCGGGATCTTACAATGAGCAGTTCTTC,CSVEDPGSYNEQFF
many,13,TRBJ2-5,TRBD1,TRBV7-2,TGTGCCAGCAGCCTCAGGGGGCCTGGGACCCAGTACTTC,CASSLRGPGTQYF
NA,13,TRBJ1-5,NA,TRBV4-3,TGCGCCAGCAGCCAAGAACGCTATCAGCCCCAGCATTTT,CASSQERYQPQHF
few,15,TRBJ2-5,TRBD1,TRBV28,TGTGCCAGCAGCCGGACAGGGGGCTGGCAAGAGACCCAGTACTTC,CASSRTGGWQETQYF
many,14,TRBJ2-5,NA,TRBV20-1,TGCAGTGCTAGCCACCGGGGAGAGGGACTTACCCAGTACTTC,CSASHRGEGLTQYF
many,13,TRBJ1-2,NA,TRBV20-1,TGCAGTGCTCGCGGGACCGAGGACTATGGCTACACCTTC,CSARGTEDYGYTF